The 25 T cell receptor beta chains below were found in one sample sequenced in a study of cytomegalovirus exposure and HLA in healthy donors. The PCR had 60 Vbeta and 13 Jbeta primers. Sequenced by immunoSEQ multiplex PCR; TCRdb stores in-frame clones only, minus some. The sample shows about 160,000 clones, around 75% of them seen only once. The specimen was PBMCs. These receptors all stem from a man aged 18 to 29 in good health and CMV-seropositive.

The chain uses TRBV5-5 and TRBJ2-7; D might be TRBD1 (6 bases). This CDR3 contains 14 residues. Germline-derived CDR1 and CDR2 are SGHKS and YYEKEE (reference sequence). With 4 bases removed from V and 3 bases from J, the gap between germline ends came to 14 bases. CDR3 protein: CASSPQQGLYEQYV. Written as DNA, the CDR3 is TGTGCCAGCAGCCCCCAACAGGGTCTCTACGAGCAGTACGTC.

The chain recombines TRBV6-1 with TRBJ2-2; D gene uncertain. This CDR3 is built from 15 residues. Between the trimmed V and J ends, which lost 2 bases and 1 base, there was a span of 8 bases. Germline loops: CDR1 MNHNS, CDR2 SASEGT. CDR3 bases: TGTGCCAGCAGTGAACCAAGGAGGAACACCGGGGAGCTGTTTTTT. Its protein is CASSEPRRNTGELFF.

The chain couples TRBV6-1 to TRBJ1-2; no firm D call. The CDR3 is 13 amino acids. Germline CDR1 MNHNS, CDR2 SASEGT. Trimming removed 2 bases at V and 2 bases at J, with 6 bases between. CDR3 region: CASSESLNYGYTF. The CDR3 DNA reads TGTGCCAGCAGTGAATCTCTGAACTATGGCTACACCTTC.

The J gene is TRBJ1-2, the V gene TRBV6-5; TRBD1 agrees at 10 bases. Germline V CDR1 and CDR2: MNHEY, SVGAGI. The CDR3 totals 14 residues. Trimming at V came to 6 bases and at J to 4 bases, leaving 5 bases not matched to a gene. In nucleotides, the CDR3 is TGTGCCAGCAGGGACCGGGACAGGGGCTATGGCTACACCTTC. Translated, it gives CASRDRDRGYGYTF.

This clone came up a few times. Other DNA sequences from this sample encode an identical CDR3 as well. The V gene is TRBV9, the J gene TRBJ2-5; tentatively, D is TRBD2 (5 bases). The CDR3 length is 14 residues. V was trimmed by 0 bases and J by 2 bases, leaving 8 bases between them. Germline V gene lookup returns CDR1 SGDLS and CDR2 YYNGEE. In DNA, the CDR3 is TGTGCCAGCAGCGTAGGGACTCTGCAAGAGACCCAGTACTTC. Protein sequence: CASSVGTLQETQYF.

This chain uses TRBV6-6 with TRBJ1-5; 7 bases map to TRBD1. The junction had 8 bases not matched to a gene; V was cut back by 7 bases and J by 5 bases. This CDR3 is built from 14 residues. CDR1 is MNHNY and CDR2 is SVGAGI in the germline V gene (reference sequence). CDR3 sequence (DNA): TGTGCCAGCATACGGGACAGTCCCGATCAGCCCCAGCATTTT. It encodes CASIRDSPDQPQHF.

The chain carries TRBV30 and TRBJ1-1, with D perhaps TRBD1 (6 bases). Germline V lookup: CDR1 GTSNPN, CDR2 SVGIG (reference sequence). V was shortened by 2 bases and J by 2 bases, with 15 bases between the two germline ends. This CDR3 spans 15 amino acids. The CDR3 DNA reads TGTGCCTGGAGTCCGCATTGGGGGACAAACACTGAAGCTTTCTTT. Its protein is CAWSPHWGTNTEAFF.

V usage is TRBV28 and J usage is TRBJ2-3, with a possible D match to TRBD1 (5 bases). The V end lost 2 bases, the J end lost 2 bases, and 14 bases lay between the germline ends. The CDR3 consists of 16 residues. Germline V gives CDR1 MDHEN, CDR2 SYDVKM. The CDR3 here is CASSLLRARDTDTQYF. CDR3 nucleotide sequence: TGTGCCAGCAGTTTACTCCGGGCCAGGGACACAGATACGCAGTATTTT. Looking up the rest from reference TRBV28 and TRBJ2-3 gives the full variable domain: DVKVTQSSRYLVKRTGEKVFLECVQDMDHENMFWYRQDPGLGLRLIYFSYDVKMKEKGDIPEGYSVSREKKERFSLILESASTNQTSMYLCASSLLRARDTDTQYFGPGTRLTVL.

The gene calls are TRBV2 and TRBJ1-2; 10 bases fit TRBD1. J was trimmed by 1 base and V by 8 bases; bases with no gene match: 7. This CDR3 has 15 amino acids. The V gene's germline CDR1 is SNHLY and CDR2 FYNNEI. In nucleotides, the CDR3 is TGTGCCAGCGGCGGGGACAGGGGCCTTAACTATGGCTACACCTTC. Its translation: CASGGDRGLNYGYTF.

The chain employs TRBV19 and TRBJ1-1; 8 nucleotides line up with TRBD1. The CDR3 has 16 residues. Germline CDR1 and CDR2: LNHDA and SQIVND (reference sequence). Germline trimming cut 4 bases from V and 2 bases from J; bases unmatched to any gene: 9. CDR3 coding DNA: TGTGCCAGTAGTACATCTGACAGGGGTGGTAACACTGAAGCTTTCTTT. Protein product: CASSTSDRGGNTEAFF.

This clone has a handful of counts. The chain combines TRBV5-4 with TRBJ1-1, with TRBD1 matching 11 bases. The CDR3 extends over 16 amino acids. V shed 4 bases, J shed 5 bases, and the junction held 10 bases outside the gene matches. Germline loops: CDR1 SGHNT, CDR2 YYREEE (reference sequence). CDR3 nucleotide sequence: TGTGCCAGCAGCACCGGACAGGGGGCTGGTGGGACTGAAGCTTTCTTT. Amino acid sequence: CASSTGQGAGGTEAFF.

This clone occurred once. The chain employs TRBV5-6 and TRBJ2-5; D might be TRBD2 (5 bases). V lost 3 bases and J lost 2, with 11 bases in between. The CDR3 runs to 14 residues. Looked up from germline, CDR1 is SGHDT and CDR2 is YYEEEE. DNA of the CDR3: TGTGCCAGCAGCTCAGAGACTACTCAAGAGACCCAGTACTTC. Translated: CASSSETTQETQYF.

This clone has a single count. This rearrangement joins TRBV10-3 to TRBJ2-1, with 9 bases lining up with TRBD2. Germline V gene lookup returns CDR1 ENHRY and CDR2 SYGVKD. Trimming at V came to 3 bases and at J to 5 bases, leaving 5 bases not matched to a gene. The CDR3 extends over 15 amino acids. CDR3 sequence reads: CAISEGTSSNNEQFF. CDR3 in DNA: TGTGCCATCAGTGAAGGGACTAGCAGTAACAATGAGCAGTTCTTC.

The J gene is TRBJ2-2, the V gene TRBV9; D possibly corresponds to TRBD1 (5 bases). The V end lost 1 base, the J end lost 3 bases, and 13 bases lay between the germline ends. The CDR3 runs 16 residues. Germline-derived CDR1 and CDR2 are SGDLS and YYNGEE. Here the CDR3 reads CASSVRQGQDTGELFF. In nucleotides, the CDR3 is TGTGCCAGCAGCGTACGGCAGGGCCAGGACACCGGGGAGCTGTTTTTT.

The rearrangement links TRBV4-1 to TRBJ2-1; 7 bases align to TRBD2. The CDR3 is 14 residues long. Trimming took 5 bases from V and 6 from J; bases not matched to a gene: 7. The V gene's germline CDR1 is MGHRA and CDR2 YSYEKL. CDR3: CASSSGEGINEQFF. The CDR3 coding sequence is TGCGCCAGCAGCTCGGGGGAGGGGATCAATGAGCAGTTCTTC.

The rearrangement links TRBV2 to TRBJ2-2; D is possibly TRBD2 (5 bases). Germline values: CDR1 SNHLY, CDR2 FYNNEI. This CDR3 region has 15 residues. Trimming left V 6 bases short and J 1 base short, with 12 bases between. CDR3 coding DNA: TGTGCCAGCAGGGGCCCACGGGGGAACACCGGGGAGCTGTTTTTT. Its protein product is CASRGPRGNTGELFF. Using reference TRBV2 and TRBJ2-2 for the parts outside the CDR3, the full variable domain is EPEVTQTPSHQVTQMGQEVILRCVPISNHLYFYWYRQILGQKVEFLVSFYNNEISEKSEIFDDQFSVERPDGSNFTLKIRSTKLEDSAMYFCASRGPRGNTGELFFGEGSRLTVL.

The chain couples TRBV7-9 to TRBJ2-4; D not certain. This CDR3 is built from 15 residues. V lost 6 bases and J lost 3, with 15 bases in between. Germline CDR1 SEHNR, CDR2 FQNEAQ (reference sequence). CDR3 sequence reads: CASSSEGSGKNIQYF. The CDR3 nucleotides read TGTGCCAGCAGTTCCGAAGGTTCGGGCAAAAACATTCAGTACTTC.

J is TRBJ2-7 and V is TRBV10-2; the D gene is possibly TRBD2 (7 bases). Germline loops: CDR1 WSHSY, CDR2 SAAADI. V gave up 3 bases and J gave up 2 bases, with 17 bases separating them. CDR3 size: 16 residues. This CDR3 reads CASSDYSARGPYEQYV. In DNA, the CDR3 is TGCGCCAGCAGTGATTATTCGGCGCGGGGGCCCTACGAGCAGTACGTC.

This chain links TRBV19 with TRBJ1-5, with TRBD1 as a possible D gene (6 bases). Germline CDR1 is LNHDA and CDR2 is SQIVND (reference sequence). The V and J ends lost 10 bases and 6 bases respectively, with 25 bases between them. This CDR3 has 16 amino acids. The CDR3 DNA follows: TGTGCCACCTTGAACTCGGGACACATATACAGTCAGCCCCAGCATTTT. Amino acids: CATLNSGHIYSQPQHF.

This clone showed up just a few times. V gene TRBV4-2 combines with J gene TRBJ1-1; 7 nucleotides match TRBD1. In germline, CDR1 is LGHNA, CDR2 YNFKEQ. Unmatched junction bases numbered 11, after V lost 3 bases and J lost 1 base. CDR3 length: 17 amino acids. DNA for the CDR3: TGTGCCAGCAGCCAGGGCCTCGGACAGGTGGAGAACACTGAAGCTTTCTTT. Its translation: CASSQGLGQVENTEAFF.

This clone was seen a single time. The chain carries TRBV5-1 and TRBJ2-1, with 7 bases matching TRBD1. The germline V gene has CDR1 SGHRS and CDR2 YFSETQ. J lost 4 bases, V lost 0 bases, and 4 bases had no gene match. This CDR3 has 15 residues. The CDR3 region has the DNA TGCGCCAGCAGCTTGGACGGGACAGTTTACAATGAGCAGTTCTTC. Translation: CASSLDGTVYNEQFF.

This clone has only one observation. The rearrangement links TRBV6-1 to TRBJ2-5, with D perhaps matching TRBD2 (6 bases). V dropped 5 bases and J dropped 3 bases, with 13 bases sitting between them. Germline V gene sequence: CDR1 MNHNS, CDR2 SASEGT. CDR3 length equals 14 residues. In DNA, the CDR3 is TGTGCCAGCAGTTTGAGTAGCGGAGAAGAGACCCAGTACTTC. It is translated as CASSLSSGEETQYF.

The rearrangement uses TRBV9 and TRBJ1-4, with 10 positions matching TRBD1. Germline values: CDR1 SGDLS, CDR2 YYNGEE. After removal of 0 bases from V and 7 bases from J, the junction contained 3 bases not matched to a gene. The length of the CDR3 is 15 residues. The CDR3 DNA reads TGTGCCAGCAGCGTAGGACAGGGGGCGAGTGAAAAACTGTTTTTT. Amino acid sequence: CASSVGQGASEKLFF.

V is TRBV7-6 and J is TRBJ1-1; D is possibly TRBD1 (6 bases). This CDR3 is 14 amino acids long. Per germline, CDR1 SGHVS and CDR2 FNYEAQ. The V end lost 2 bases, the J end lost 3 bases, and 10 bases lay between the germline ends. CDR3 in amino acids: CASSLSQGYTEAFF. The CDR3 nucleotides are TGTGCCAGCAGCTTAAGTCAGGGGTACACTGAAGCTTTCTTT.

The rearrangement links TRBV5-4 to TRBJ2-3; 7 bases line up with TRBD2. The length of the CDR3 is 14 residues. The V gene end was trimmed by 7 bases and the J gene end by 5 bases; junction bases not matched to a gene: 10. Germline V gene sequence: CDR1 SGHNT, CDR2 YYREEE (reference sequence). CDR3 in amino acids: CASGVNGGRDTQYF. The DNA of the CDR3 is TGTGCCAGCGGCGTGAACGGCGGGAGAGATACGCAGTATTTT. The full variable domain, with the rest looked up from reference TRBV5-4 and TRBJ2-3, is ETGVTQSPTHLIKTRGQQVTLRCSSQSGHNTVSWYQQALGQGPQFIFQYYREEENGRGNFPPRFSGLQFPNYSSELNVNALELDDSALYLCASGVNGGRDTQYFGPGTRLTVL.